One sample yielded the 11 T cell receptor beta chains listed below, sequenced in a study of long-term antiretroviral therapy in people with HIV. immunoSEQ v3.0 was run at survey level. Assay used: immunoSEQ multiplex PCR; TCRdb lists only in-frame clones, some missing. The data show around 34,000 clones, 75% to 90% seen once. Sequenced material: unsorted PBMCs, taken 1.5 years after starting antiretroviral therapy. These receptor sequences come from a man aged 18 to 29 with HIV.

The chain employs TRBV4-3 and TRBJ2-7; 11 positions match TRBD1. Germline loops: CDR1 LGHNA, CDR2 YSLEER. There are 16 residues in the CDR3. The ends lost 0 bases at V and 3 bases at J; junction bases unmatched: 4. CDR3 sequence reads: CASSQEFGTGGYEQYF. The DNA of the CDR3 is TGCGCCAGCAGCCAAGAATTTGGGACAGGGGGCTACGAGCAGTACTTC.

By sample share, this clone is medium-sized. The V gene is TRBV2, the J gene TRBJ2-7; D may be TRBD1 (6 bases). Between the trimmed V and J ends, which lost 7 bases and 2 bases, there was a span of 9 bases. CDR1 is SNHLY and CDR2 is FYNNEI in the germline V gene. CDR3 length equals 12 residues. The CDR3 coding sequence is TGTGCCAGCACGGACAGTACCTACGAGCAGTACTTC. Translating gives CASTDSTYEQYF.

The CDR3 nucleotides read TGTGCCAGCAGCTCCACAGGGTTCTACGAGCAGTACTTC. The encoded protein is CASSSTGFYEQYF. The chain combines TRBV28 with TRBJ2-7; D may be TRBD1 (6 bases). Germline V gives CDR1 MDHEN, CDR2 SYDVKM. The V end lost 6 bases, the J end lost 3 bases, and 12 bases lay between the germline ends. The CDR3 has 13 amino acids. Together with reference TRBV28 and TRBJ2-7, the CDR3 gives the full variable domain: DVKVTQSSRYLVKRTGEKVFLECVQDMDHENMFWYRQDPGLGLRLIYFSYDVKMKEKGDIPEGYSVSREKKERFSLILESASTNQTSMYLCASSSTGFYEQYFGPGTRLTVT.

V and J are TRBV27 and TRBJ1-4; perhaps TRBD1 as D (5 bases). Per germline, CDR1 MNHEY and CDR2 SMNVEV (reference sequence). The V and J ends lost 2 bases and 7 bases respectively, with 8 bases between them. This CDR3 has 13 residues. The CDR3 DNA sequence: TGTGCCAGCAGTTTAGCCAGGGCTGAAAAACTGTTTTTT. Translation: CASSLARAEKLFF.

This clone showed up just a few times. The rearrangement joins TRBV7-2 to TRBJ2-7; TRBD2 matches at 10 bases. Germline assignment: CDR1 SGHTA and CDR2 FQGNSA. The CDR3 covers 15 residues. The V segment lost 4 bases and the J segment 4 bases; nucleotides outside the gene matches: 7. CDR3 residues: CASSSTSGTRYEQYF. The CDR3 nucleotides read TGTGCCAGCAGCTCTACTAGCGGGACGCGGTACGAGCAGTACTTC.

This clone was found a few times. The V call is TRBV27, the J call TRBJ2-5; D is unresolved. The CDR3 is made up of 13 amino acids. V was clipped by 1 base and J by 0 bases, with 3 bases between them. Germline V gene sequence: CDR1 MNHEY, CDR2 SMNVEV (reference sequence). The CDR3 loop is CASSLYDQETQYF. Written as DNA, the CDR3 is TGTGCCAGCAGTTTATACGACCAAGAGACCCAGTACTTC.

This chain uses TRBV13 with TRBJ2-2; D uncertain. This CDR3 region has 13 residues. V shed 3 bases and J shed 4 bases, with 6 bases lying between them. Germline V gene data show CDR1 as PRHDT and CDR2 as FYEKMQ (reference sequence). CDR3 in amino acids: CASSFGRTGELFF. CDR3 in DNA: TGTGCCAGCAGCTTTGGGCGCACCGGGGAGCTGTTTTTT.

The chain recombines TRBV7-9 with TRBJ2-2, with 12 bases identical to TRBD1. V was pared by 5 bases and J by 5 bases, with 3 bases of the junction left unmatched. The CDR3 runs 15 residues. CDR1 is SEHNR and CDR2 is FQNEAQ in the germline V gene (reference sequence). The CDR3 here is CASSRDRGLTGELFF. In DNA form, the CDR3 reads TGTGCCAGCAGCCGGGACAGGGGGCTTACCGGGGAGCTGTTTTTT.

The J gene is TRBJ2-7, the V gene TRBV18, with D hard to call. V dropped 3 bases and J dropped 1 base, with 13 bases sitting between them. This CDR3 region has 15 residues. In germline, CDR1 is KGHSH, CDR2 LQKENI. In DNA form, the CDR3 reads TGTGCCAGCTCACCGAGTACAGCCGTGTCCTACGAGCAGTACTTC. This encodes CASSPSTAVSYEQYF.

The V and J genes are TRBV28 and TRBJ2-7; TRBD1 matches 9 bases. Germline values: CDR1 MDHEN, CDR2 SYDVKM. Trimming cost V 4 bases and J 2 bases; bases outside gene matches: 15. This CDR3 has 18 amino acids. The CDR3 spells CASSSRTGVAGIPYEQYF. The CDR3 DNA follows: TGTGCCAGCAGTTCAAGGACAGGGGTGGCGGGAATCCCCTACGAGCAGTACTTC.

The chain links TRBV27 to TRBJ2-7; possibly TRBD1 or TRBD2 for D (6 bases each). The ends were cut back, 2 bases at V and 3 bases at J, with 11 bases in the middle. This CDR3 has 14 amino acids. Per germline, CDR1 MNHEY and CDR2 SMNVEV (reference sequence). The CDR3 spells CASSLIGGGYEQYF. The CDR3 bases are TGTGCCAGCAGTTTAATCGGGGGCGGCTACGAGCAGTACTTC.